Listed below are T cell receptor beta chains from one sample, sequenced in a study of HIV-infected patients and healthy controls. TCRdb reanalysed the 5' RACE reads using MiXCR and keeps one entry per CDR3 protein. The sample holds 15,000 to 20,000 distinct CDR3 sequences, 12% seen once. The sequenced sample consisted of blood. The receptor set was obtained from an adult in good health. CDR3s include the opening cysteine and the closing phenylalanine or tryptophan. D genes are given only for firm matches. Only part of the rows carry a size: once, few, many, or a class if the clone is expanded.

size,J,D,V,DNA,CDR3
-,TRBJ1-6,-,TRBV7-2,TGTGCCAGCAGCTTAGATAGGGGTGGATCACCCCTCCACTTT,CASSLDRGGSPLHF
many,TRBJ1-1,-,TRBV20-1,TGCAGTGCTATTAACAGGGTGAACACTGAAGCTTTCTTT,CSAINRVNTEAFF
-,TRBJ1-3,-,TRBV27,TGTGCCAGCAGTCACTTATCCAGGGGTCCGGGGGGAAACACCATATATTTT,CASSHLSRGPGGNTIYF
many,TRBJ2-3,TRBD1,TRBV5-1,TGCGCCAGCAGCCTGGGACAGGGCGGCACAGATACGCAGTATTTT,CASSLGQGGTDTQYF
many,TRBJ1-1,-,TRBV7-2,TGTGCCAGCAGCCCGGGGCGCGCGAACACTGAAGCTTTCTTT,CASSPGRANTEAFF
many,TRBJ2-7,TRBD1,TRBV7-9,TGTGCCAGCAGCCCCGGGACAGGGCCACTCTACGAGCAGTACTTC,CASSPGTGPLYEQYF
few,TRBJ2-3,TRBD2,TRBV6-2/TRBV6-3,TGTGCCAGCAGTTACGGGACTACGCCCACAGATACGCAGTATTTT,CASSYGTTPTDTQYF
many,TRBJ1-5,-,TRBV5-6,TGTGCCAGCAGCTTGGGGGTGGGGCAGCCCCAGCATTTT,CASSLGVGQPQHF
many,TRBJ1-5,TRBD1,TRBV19,TGTGCCAGTAGTCCAGGGGGATTGGGCAATCAGCCCCAGCATTTT,CASSPGGLGNQPQHF
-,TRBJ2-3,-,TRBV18,TGTGCCAGCTCACCGCCCTCCACAGATACGCAGTATTTT,CASSPPSTDTQYF
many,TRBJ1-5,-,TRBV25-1,TGTGCCAGCAGTGGGAGTAATAGCAATCAGCCCCAGCATTTT,CASSGSNSNQPQHF
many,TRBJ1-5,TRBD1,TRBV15,TGTGCCACCAGCAGAGATCAGGGACAGGGGGCAGGGCCCCAGCATTTT,CATSRDQGQGAGPQHF
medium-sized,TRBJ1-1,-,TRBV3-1,TGTGCCAGCAGCCTCGGGACACTTATGAACACTGAAGCTTTCTTT,CASSLGTLMNTEAFF
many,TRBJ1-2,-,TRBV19,TGTGCCAGTACCACAACTCGAGGGTCCTATGGCTACACCTTC,CASTTTRGSYGYTF
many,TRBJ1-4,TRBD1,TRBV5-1,TGCGCCAGCAGCTTGCACGGACAGGGTATAGAAAAACTGTTTTTT,CASSLHGQGIEKLFF
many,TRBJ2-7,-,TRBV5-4,TGTGCCAGCAGCTTGGATAGAGCCAGCGGGCGCGAGCAGTACTTC,CASSLDRASGREQYF
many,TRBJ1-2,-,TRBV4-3,TGCGCCAGCAGCCAACATCGGAGCTCCGGCTACACCTTC,CASSQHRSSGYTF
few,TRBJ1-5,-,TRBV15,TGTGCCACCAGCAGAGATCGGACACCTTACAATCAGCCCCAGCATTTT,CATSRDRTPYNQPQHF
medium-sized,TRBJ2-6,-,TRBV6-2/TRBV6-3,TGTGCCAGCAGTTACCGGGGGTCTGGGGCCAACGTCCTGACTTTC,CASSYRGSGANVLTF
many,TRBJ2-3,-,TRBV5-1,TGCGCCAGCAGACCGGGTGCTGCCCGCACAGATACGCAGTATTTT,CASRPGAARTDTQYF
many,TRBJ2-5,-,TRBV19,TGTGCCAGTAGGTTAGCAGGAGAGACCCAGTACTTC,CASRLAGETQYF
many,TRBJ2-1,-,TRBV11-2,TGTGCCAGCAGCTTAGGGACTTACAATGAGCAGTTCTTC,CASSLGTYNEQFF
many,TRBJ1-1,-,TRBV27,TGTGCCAGCAGAGTTCTACAGGGCCCGAACACTGAAGCTTTCTTT,CASRVLQGPNTEAFF
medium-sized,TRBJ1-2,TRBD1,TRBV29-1,TGCAGCGTTGAAGAAGGGGGCGGAGGCTACACCTTC,CSVEEGGGGYTF
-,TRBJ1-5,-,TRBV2,TGTGCCAGCATGAACAGGGCGGTCAGCAATCAGCCCCAGCATTTT,CASMNRAVSNQPQHF
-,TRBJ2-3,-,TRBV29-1,TGCAGCGTTGAAGGAGAGGTCGATACGCAGTATTTT,CSVEGEVDTQYF
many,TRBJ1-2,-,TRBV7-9,TGTGCCAGCAGCTCGGGCAGCCCGACGACTAACTATGGCTACACCTTC,CASSSGSPTTNYGYTF
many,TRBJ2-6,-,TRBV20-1,TGCAGTGCTGCCCCGACGGGTTCTGGGGCCAACGTCCTGACTTTC,CSAAPTGSGANVLTF
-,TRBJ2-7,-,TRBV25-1,TGTGCCAGCAGTGAATTTGGTGACGAGCAGTACTTC,CASSEFGDEQYF
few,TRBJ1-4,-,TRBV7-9,TGTGCCAGCAGCTTAGCGACAGGAGATCGAGAAAAACTGTTTTTT,CASSLATGDREKLFF
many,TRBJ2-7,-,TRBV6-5,TGTGCCAGCAGCCGAACCGGTGTTGGCTCCTACGAGCAGTACTTC,CASSRTGVGSYEQYF
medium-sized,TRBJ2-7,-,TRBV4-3,TGCGCCAGCAGCCAAGAACGGGGGTCCTACGAGCAGTACTTC,CASSQERGSYEQYF
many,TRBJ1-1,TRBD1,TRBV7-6,TGTGCCGGGGGGACAGGGAAGAACACTGAAGCTTTCTTT,CAGGTGKNTEAFF
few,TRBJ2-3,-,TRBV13,TGTGCCAGCAGCCCACGACCTTTTACAGATACGCAGTATTTT,CASSPRPFTDTQYF
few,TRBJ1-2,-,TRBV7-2,TGTGCCAGCAGCTTAAATAACTTCGGCTACACCTTC,CASSLNNFGYTF
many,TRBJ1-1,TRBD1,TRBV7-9,TGTGCCAGCAGCACCAGGACAGGGGTGGCTTTCTTT,CASSTRTGVAFF
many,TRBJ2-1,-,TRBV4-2,TGTGCCAGCAGAGACGTCTCCCGTGACTCATACAATGAGCAGTTCTTC,CASRDVSRDSYNEQFF
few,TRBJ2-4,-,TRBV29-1,TGCAGCGTTCTGGGTCCCAAAAACATTCAGTACTTC,CSVLGPKNIQYF
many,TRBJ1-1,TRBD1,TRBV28,TGTGCCAGCAGTTTGAACAGGGGCCTGAACACTGAAGCTTTCTTT,CASSLNRGLNTEAFF
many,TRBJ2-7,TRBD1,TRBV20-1,TGCAGTGCGCAACCGGGACAGGGCTCGGCGGAGCAGTACTTC,CSAQPGQGSAEQYF
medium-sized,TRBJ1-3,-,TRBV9,TGTGCCAGCAGCGTAGGGGGGTCCACTGGAAACACCATATATTTT,CASSVGGSTGNTIYF
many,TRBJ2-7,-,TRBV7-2,TGTGCCAGCAGCCCCGTAGCAGGGTCACACGAGCAGTACTTC,CASSPVAGSHEQYF
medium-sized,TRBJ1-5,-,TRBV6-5,TGTGCCAGCAGTGTGGGACCTTTTAGCAATCAGCCCCAGCATTTT,CASSVGPFSNQPQHF
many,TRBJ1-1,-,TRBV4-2,TGTGCCAGCAGCCTCACCACAGGGACGAACACTGAAGCTTTCTTT,CASSLTTGTNTEAFF
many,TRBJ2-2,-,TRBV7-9,TGTGCCAGCAGCTCCGTCCGGGACAAGAGTCGCTGGAACACCGGGGAGCTGTTTTTT,CASSSVRDKSRWNTGELFF
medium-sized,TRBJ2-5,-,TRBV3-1,TGTGCCAGCAGGAGTGGGGGGCCACCTCGAGAGACCCAGTACTTC,CASRSGGPPRETQYF
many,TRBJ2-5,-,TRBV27,TGTGCCAGCAGTTTTCGACCTAACAGAGGGACCCAGTACTTC,CASSFRPNRGTQYF
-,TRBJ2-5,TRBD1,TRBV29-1,TGCAGCGTCTCCCGGGACAGGGTAGCAGAGACCCAGTACTTC,CSVSRDRVAETQYF
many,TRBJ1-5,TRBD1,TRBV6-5,TGTGCCAGCAGTTGGGACAGGGCGGCACAGCCCCAGCATTTT,CASSWDRAAQPQHF
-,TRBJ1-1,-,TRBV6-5,TGTGCCAGCAGTTACTTTGGACAGAAGAACACTGAAGCTTTCTTT,CASSYFGQKNTEAFF
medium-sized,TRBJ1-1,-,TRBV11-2,TGTGCCAGCAGCTTGCCACTCTTGAACACTGAAGCTTTCTTT,CASSLPLLNTEAFF
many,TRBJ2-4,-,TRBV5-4,TGTGCCAGCAGCTTCGATGGCGGAGGGAGAGACATTCAGTACTTC,CASSFDGGGRDIQYF
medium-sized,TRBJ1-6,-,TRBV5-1,TGCGCCAGCACCTTGACGGGGGGCATCAGGGATTCACCCCTCCACTTT,CASTLTGGIRDSPLHF
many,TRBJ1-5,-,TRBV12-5,TGTGCTAGTGGTTTGGGCGACTACAATCAGCCCCAGCATTTT,CASGLGDYNQPQHF
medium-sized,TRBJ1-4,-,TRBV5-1,TGCGCCAGCGCAGTACAGGGAATTGCAACTAATGAAAAACTGTTTTTT,CASAVQGIATNEKLFF
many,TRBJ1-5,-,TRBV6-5,TGTGCCAGCAGCCCCACAGACGCGGGTCAGCCCCAGCATTTT,CASSPTDAGQPQHF
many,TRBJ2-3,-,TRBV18,TGTGCCAGCTCACCACTTGGGGCGGACACAGATACGCAGTATTTT,CASSPLGADTDTQYF
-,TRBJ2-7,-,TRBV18,TGTGCCAGCTCATACGGGCACACCTACGAGCAGTACTTC,CASSYGHTYEQYF
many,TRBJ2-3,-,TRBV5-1,TGCGCCAGCAGCTTGATTACTGAGACAGATACGCAGTATTTT,CASSLITETDTQYF